This is a list of T cell receptor beta chains from one sample in a study of OX40 agonist ivuxolimab in advanced cancers. Repertoires were generated with immunoSEQ multiplex PCR, while TCRdb's copy carries only in-frame clones and drops some. In the table there are fewer than 25,000 clones, approximately 89% of which are singletons. The sequences come from CD4+ or CD8+ T cells sorted from blood, collected in a trial of the OX40 agonist ivuxolimab. The origin of the receptors is an adult with an advanced solid tumor such as melanoma, head and neck, liver or kidney cancer. CDR3s include the opening cysteine and the closing phenylalanine or tryptophan. A D gene is named only where the DNA matches it firmly. The listing skips clone size in some rows; elsewhere it reads once, few, many or a size class.

J gene | D gene | CDR3 length | V gene | clone size | CDR3 DNA | CDR3 protein
TRBJ2-1 | TRBD2 | 15 | TRBV15 | - | TGTGCCACCAGCAGGCCCCTAGCGGGAGGGGGTGAGCAGTTCTTC | CATSRPLAGGGEQFF
TRBJ2-1 | - | 14 | TRBV7-3 | - | TGTGCCAGCAGCTTACTCCAAAATGGCAATGAGCAGTTCTTC | CASSLLQNGNEQFF
TRBJ2-5 | TRBD2 | 16 | TRBV7-7 | - | TGTGCCAGCAGCTTAGGACTAGCGGGAGTGCAAGAGACCCAGTACTTC | CASSLGLAGVQETQYF
TRBJ1-6 | - | 15 | TRBV7-2 | - | TGTGCCAGCAGCTACCTGGACGGATTTAATTCACCCCTCCACTTT | CASSYLDGFNSPLHF
TRBJ2-3 | TRBD2 | 16 | TRBV19 | - | TGTGCCAGTAGTATCGGGACTAGCGGGACCGTTAAATACGCAAGCTTT | CASSIGTSGTVKYASF
TRBJ2-1 | TRBD2 | 15 | TRBV7-9 | - | TGTGCCAGCAGCTTCCTAGCGGGGAGATACAATGAGCAGTTCTTC | CASSFLAGRYNEQFF
TRBJ1-3 | TRBD1 | 16 | TRBV18 | - | TGTGCCAGCTCAACGGGACAGGCAACCTCTGGAAACACCATATATTTT | CASSTGQATSGNTIYF
TRBJ2-2 | TRBD2 | 14 | TRBV10-1 | once | TGCGCCAGCAGTGAAGCGGGAGGAACCGGGGAGCTGTTTTTT | CASSEAGGTGELFF
TRBJ2-1 | TRBD2 | 16 | TRBV19 | few | TGTGCCAGTAGTAAACCGGCTAGCGGGATGTTAAATGAGCAGTTCTTC | CASSKPASGMLNEQFF
TRBJ1-1 | - | 14 | TRBV27 | - | TGTGCCAGCAACATTCACGGACAGAGCACTGAAGCTTTCTTT | CASNIHGQSTEAFF
TRBJ2-7 | - | 14 | TRBV6-5 | - | TGTGCCAGCAGTTACTCGATCCAGGGGTGGGAGCAGTACTTC | CASSYSIQGWEQYF
TRBJ2-1 | - | 10 | TRBV20-1 | - | TGCAGTGCAGAGTACAATGAGCAGTTCTTC | CSAEYNEQFF
TRBJ1-1 | TRBD1 | 12 | TRBV19 | - | TGTGCCAGTAGTATGGACAGGGCCGAAGCTTTCTTT | CASSMDRAEAFF
TRBJ2-3 | - | 12 | TRBV19 | once | TGTGCCAGTAGCTCGACTTCTTATACGCAGTATTTT | CASSSTSYTQYF
TRBJ2-1 | TRBD2 | 15 | TRBV19 | - | TGTGCAACGGCGGGAGTGAGCGGATCGTACAATGAGCAGTTCTTC | CATAGVSGSYNEQFF
TRBJ1-3 | - | 17 | TRBV4-1 | - | TGCGCCAGCAGCCAAGTAGATTACAGAAGAAGTGGAAACACCATATATTTT | CASSQVDYRRSGNTIYF
TRBJ1-2 | - | 10 | TRBV20-1 | - | TGCAGTGCTTTTAACTATGGCTACACCTTC | CSAFNYGYTF
TRBJ2-7 | TRBD1 | 13 | TRBV18 | - | TGTGCCAGCTCACTAGGGACAGGGCGGGAGCAGTACTTC | CASSLGTGREQYF
TRBJ1-1 | - | 14 | TRBV7-2 | - | TGTGCCAGCACCTCGGCAGGGATTAACACTGAAGCTTTCTTT | CASTSAGINTEAFF
TRBJ1-5 | - | 13 | TRBV27 | - | TGTGCCAGCAGTCCACATAGGGGAGAGCCCCAGCATTTT | CASSPHRGEPQHF
TRBJ1-3 | - | 13 | TRBV9 | - | TGTGCCAGTGGGGGGAGAGTCGGAAACACCATATATTTT | CASGGRVGNTIYF
TRBJ2-1 | TRBD2 | 15 | TRBV6-4 | - | TGTGCCAGCAGTGCCGGGACTAGCGGGAGCTATGAGCAGTTCTTC | CASSAGTSGSYEQFF
TRBJ2-3 | - | 15 | TRBV5-1 | - | TGCGCCAGCAGCTTAAGCGGAGTTAGCACAGATACGCAGTATTTT | CASSLSGVSTDTQYF
TRBJ2-3 | TRBD2 | 17 | TRBV5-4 | - | TGTGCCAGCAGCTTGGGTACTAGCGGGAGAGGAACAGATACGCAGTATTTT | CASSLGTSGRGTDTQYF
TRBJ2-3 | TRBD2 | 16 | TRBV5-1 | - | TGCGCCAGCAGCTCCCGACTAGCGGGAGGGGCAGATACGCAGTATTTT | CASSSRLAGGADTQYF
TRBJ2-1 | TRBD2 | 14 | TRBV19 | once | TGTGCCAGTAGTATGGGACTAACCTACAATGAGCAGTTCTTC | CASSMGLTYNEQFF
TRBJ1-3 | - | 15 | TRBV30 | - | TGTGCCTGGTTCTATCCTGCCGGCTCTGGAAACACCATATATTTT | CAWFYPAGSGNTIYF
TRBJ1-1 | - | 14 | TRBV28 | - | TGTGCCAGCGGTTGGACAGCGGGGAACACTGAAGCTTTCTTT | CASGWTAGNTEAFF
TRBJ2-5 | - | 13 | TRBV18 | - | TGTGCCAGCTCACCCATGGTAGGAGAGACCCAGTACTTC | CASSPMVGETQYF
TRBJ2-5 | - | 14 | TRBV5-5 | - | TGTGCCAGCAGCCGGGGGTGGTCCCAAGAGACCCAGTACTTC | CASSRGWSQETQYF
TRBJ2-3 | - | 15 | TRBV9 | medium-sized | TGTGCCAGCAGCATTACGGACTATCTGGCAGATACGCAGTATTTT | CASSITDYLADTQYF
TRBJ2-5 | - | 12 | TRBV19 | - | TGTGCCAGTAGTTCAATGGGGGAGACCCAGTACTTC | CASSSMGETQYF
TRBJ2-5 | TRBD1 | 13 | TRBV6-5 | - | TGTGCCAGCAGGCTACAGGGGGAGGAGACCCAGTACTTC | CASRLQGEETQYF
TRBJ2-7 | TRBD1 | 13 | TRBV2 | - | TGTGCCAGCAGTGGACAGGGGGCTGGAGAGCAGTACTTC | CASSGQGAGEQYF
TRBJ1-5 | - | 13 | TRBV6-1 | few | TGTGCCAGCAGACATTATAGCAATCAGCCCCAGCATTTT | CASRHYSNQPQHF
TRBJ2-5 | - | 14 | TRBV5-8 | - | TGTGCCAGCAGCTTTAACCCAGGGGTAGAGACCCAGTACTTC | CASSFNPGVETQYF
TRBJ1-5 | - | 15 | TRBV2 | - | TGTGCCAGCAGTGAGATAGTGGGGCCCGGCGAGCCCCAGCATTTT | CASSEIVGPGEPQHF
TRBJ2-5 | TRBD2 | 16 | TRBV5-4 | - | TGTGCCAGCAGCAATCCGGGACTAGGGACTAAAGAGACCCAGTACTTC | CASSNPGLGTKETQYF
TRBJ2-1 | - | 17 | TRBV5-1 | - | TGCGCCAGCAGCTTGGCCTCGATTGCGGCAGACTACAATGAGCAGTTCTTC | CASSLASIAADYNEQFF
TRBJ1-3 | - | 15 | TRBV7-9 | - | TGTGCCAGCAGCCCCACATATCCCTCTGGAAACACCATATATTTT | CASSPTYPSGNTIYF
TRBJ1-2 | - | 13 | TRBV7-9 | few | TGTGCCAGCAGCTTCTCAGTCGGGGATGGCTACACCTTC | CASSFSVGDGYTF
TRBJ2-6 | TRBD1 | 17 | TRBV9 | - | TGTGCCAGCAGCGCGACAGGGGCCAACGTTGGGGCCAACGTCCTGACTTTC | CASSATGANVGANVLTF
TRBJ2-1 | - | 14 | TRBV11-1 | - | TGTGCCAGCAGCTTAGTGCTAGTAGACAATGAGCAGTTCTTC | CASSLVLVDNEQFF
TRBJ2-7 | - | 16 | TRBV19 | - | TGTGCCAGTAGTACCCGGGACCCACGTTATAGCTACGAGCAGTACTTC | CASSTRDPRYSYEQYF
TRBJ2-1 | TRBD2 | 15 | TRBV5-1 | - | TGCGCCAGCAGCTCGGGTAGCGGGAGCGGCAATGAGCAGTTCTTC | CASSSGSGSGNEQFF
TRBJ2-1 | TRBD2 | 17 | TRBV7-8 | - | TGTGCCAGCAGCGCTAGGACACTAGCGAGAGGATACAATGAGCAGTTCTTC | CASSARTLARGYNEQFF
TRBJ2-1 | TRBD2 | 15 | TRBV9 | - | TGTGCCAGCAGCGTAGCTACTAGCGTCTACAATGAGCAGTTCTTC | CASSVATSVYNEQFF
TRBJ1-1 | - | 13 | TRBV2 | - | TGTGCCAGCAATGTTTACACGAACACTGAAGCTTTCTTT | CASNVYTNTEAFF
TRBJ2-4 | - | 16 | TRBV6-1 | - | TGTGCCAGCAGTGAAGCCCTGGGCACCCAAAGAAACATTCAGTACTTC | CASSEALGTQRNIQYF
TRBJ1-5 | - | 14 | TRBV2 | - | TGTGCCAGCAGTGGGCAGGGTAGCAATCAGCCCCAGCATTTT | CASSGQGSNQPQHF
TRBJ2-1 | TRBD2 | 16 | TRBV7-2 | once | TGTGCCAGCAGCTCCCCGGGACTAGCCAGACTCCATGAGCAGTTCTTC | CASSSPGLARLHEQFF
TRBJ2-2 | TRBD2 | 17 | TRBV27 | - | TGTGCCAGCAGTGAGGGGTTGGTAGCGGGAGACACCGGGGAGCTGTTTTTT | CASSEGLVAGDTGELFF
TRBJ2-7 | TRBD1 | 15 | TRBV28 | - | TGTGCCAGCACACCAACAGGGGCCTTTACCTACGAGCAGTACTTC | CASTPTGAFTYEQYF
TRBJ1-5 | TRBD1 | 14 | TRBV7-8 | - | TGTGCCAGCAGCATGACAGGGGGCGATCAGCCCCAGCATTTT | CASSMTGGDQPQHF
TRBJ2-5 | TRBD2 | 15 | TRBV6-5 | - | TGTGCCAGCAGTCTGAAGGGAGGGGTGGGAGAGACCCAGTACTTC | CASSLKGGVGETQYF